The 31 T cell receptor beta chains given below trace back to one sample, sequenced in a study of blood T cell repertoires in COVID-19. The protocol was immunoSEQ multiplex PCR, while the TCRdb copy is restricted to in-frame clones and leaves out a portion. The sample contains 100,000 to 150,000 clones, 70% to 85% of which appear only once. The sample taken for sequencing was peripheral blood. The receptor source for this set is a woman aged 65 to 85 with acute or convalescent COVID-19.

The rearrangement uses TRBV7-2 and TRBJ1-2; D remains unclear. This CDR3 is 12 amino acids long. The V and J ends lost 1 base and 8 bases respectively, with 8 bases between them. The V gene's germline CDR1 is SGHTA and CDR2 FQGNSA. CDR3: CASSLETWGYTF. Written as DNA, the CDR3 is TGTGCCAGCAGCTTAGAAACATGGGGCTACACCTTC.

This rearrangement joins TRBV24-1 to TRBJ2-1, with 12 bases aligning to TRBD2. With V trimmed by 9 bases and J by 8 bases, 10 bases remained unmatched. This CDR3 spans 15 amino acids. CDR1 is KGHDR, CDR2 SFDVKD, per germline. DNA for the CDR3: TGTGCCACCTCCCCGGGGCTAGCGGGGGGGCATGAGCAGTTCTTC. This encodes CATSPGLAGGHEQFF.

Only one count was recorded for this clone. The genes are TRBV18 and TRBJ2-5, with TRBD2 matching over 11 bases. V lost 4 bases to trimming and J lost 5 bases; unmatched junction nucleotides: 3. CDR3 size: 14 residues. Germline CDR1 and CDR2: KGHSH and LQKENI. This CDR3 is CASSQTSGAETQYF. CDR3 sequence (DNA): TGTGCCAGCTCACAGACTAGCGGGGCGGAGACCCAGTACTTC.

The CDR3 sequence: CASSLPSSYEQYF. CDR3 bases: TGTGCCAGCAGTCTACCCTCCTCCTACGAGCAGTACTTC. The V call is TRBV28, the J call TRBJ2-7; D is undetermined. The germline V gene has CDR1 MDHEN and CDR2 SYDVKM. Trimming cost V 5 bases and J 0 bases, with 8 bases left between them. The CDR3 has 13 residues.

V is TRBV19 and J is TRBJ2-3; a possible D gene is TRBD2 (5 bases). V lost 6 bases and J lost 2, with 18 bases in between. Looked up from germline, CDR1 is LNHDA and CDR2 is SQIVND (reference sequence). The CDR3 loop spans 16 amino acids. CDR3 loop: CASREDGMGFTDTQYF. The CDR3 region has the DNA TGTGCCAGTAGGGAGGACGGGATGGGATTCACAGATACGCAGTATTTT.

The V call is TRBV21-1, the J call TRBJ2-1; the table's D call, TRBD1, was not checked against the DNA. TRBV21-1 is a known pseudogene. The CDR3 loop spans 14 amino acids. CDR3 sequence (DNA): TGTGCCAGCAGCAAAGCTGGCAGGGTAAATGAGCAGTTCTTC. This codes for CASSKAGRVNEQFF.

The chain links TRBV3-1 (or the pseudogene TRBV3-2) to TRBJ2-3, with D maybe TRBD2 (5 bases). Germline values: CDR1 LGHDT, CDR2 YNNKEL (reference sequence). The V and J ends lost 1 base and 1 base respectively, with 9 bases between them. The length of the CDR3 is 15 residues. The CDR3 DNA sequence: TGTGCCAGCAGCCAAGGGACTTTACGCACAGATACGCAGTATTTT. It is translated as CASSQGTLRTDTQYF.

V usage is TRBV29-1 and J usage is TRBJ2-5, with D perhaps TRBD2 (7 bases). Germline assignment: CDR1 SQVTM and CDR2 ANQGSEA. The CDR3 contains 13 residues. V lost 4 bases, J lost 5 bases, and 14 bases lay in between. CDR3 in DNA: TGCAGCGTTGCAGGGAGGGGGAGGGAGACCCAGTACTTC. The encoded protein is CSVAGRGRETQYF. Full variable domain (outside the CDR3, taken from reference TRBV29-1 and TRBJ2-5): SAVISQKPSRDICQRGTSLTIQCQVDSQVTMMFWYRQQPGQSLTLIATANQGSEATYESGFVIDKFPISRPNLTFSTLTVSNMSPEDSSIYLCSVAGRGRETQYFGPGTRLLVL.

The J gene is TRBJ1-2, the V gene TRBV9, with 9 bases that match TRBD1. CDR3 length equals 13 residues. Germline values: CDR1 SGDLS, CDR2 YYNGEE. J gave up 8 bases and V 5 bases, and 7 bases lay outside the gene matches. The chain's CDR3 is CASRPTGGDGYTF. The CDR3 nucleotides are TGTGCCAGCAGGCCTACAGGGGGCGACGGCTACACCTTC.

There are a few counts of this clone. Additional DNA sequences in this sample encode the identical CDR3. V is TRBV12-3 or TRBV12-4 and J is TRBJ1-4; the D is unclear. This CDR3 comprises 12 residues. Deletions cut 6 bases from V and 11 bases from J, with 13 bases between. As DNA, the CDR3 is TGTGCCAGCAGGCAGAGTAGAGGGAAACTGTTTTTT. Protein sequence: CASRQSRGKLFF.

The chain uses TRBV7-9 and TRBJ2-1; 7 nucleotides line up with TRBD1. The CDR3 extends over 13 amino acids. CDR1 is SEHNR and CDR2 is FQNEAQ in the germline V gene (reference sequence). Losses at the gene ends were 5 bases for V and 10 bases for J; bases not matched to a gene: 8. For the CDR3, the DNA is TGTGCCAGCAGCAAGAACCGGGACAGCGAGCAGTTCTTC. This encodes CASSKNRDSEQFF.

The chain employs TRBV24-1 and TRBJ2-2; 8 nucleotides align to TRBD1. Germline loops: CDR1 KGHDR, CDR2 SFDVKD. The length of the CDR3 is 15 residues. V lost 9 bases to trimming and J lost 5 bases; unmatched junction nucleotides: 10. The CDR3 nucleotides are TGTGCCACCGGGAGCGCCAGGGGGCTTACCGGGGAGCTGTTTTTT. Translated, it gives CATGSARGLTGELFF.

This clone was found many times. The sample has other DNA sequences that encode this CDR3 too. The rearrangement joins TRBV9 to TRBJ2-3; 7 bases are a match to TRBD1. V was clipped by 3 bases and J by 2 bases; unmatched bases: 3. CDR1 and CDR2 (germline): SGDLS, YYNGEE. The CDR3 covers 14 residues. The CDR3 coding sequence is TGTGCCAGCAGCGGGGGACAGTACACAGATACGCAGTATTTT. Translation gives CASSGGQYTDTQYF.

This clone was seen more than once but under ten times. The chain is built from TRBV3-1 (or the pseudogene TRBV3-2) and TRBJ2-6; D remains unclear. The V gene's germline CDR1 is LGHDT and CDR2 YNNKEL (reference sequence). Trimming pared 0 bases from V and 4 bases from J, leaving 10 bases between. CDR3 size: 16 residues. The DNA for the CDR3 is TGTGCCAGCAGCCAAGAGGGCCGTTCAGGGGCCAACGTCCTGACTTTC. Amino acids: CASSQEGRSGANVLTF.

This sequence joins TRBV7-6 and TRBJ2-2, with TRBD2 as a possible D gene (7 bases). Germline loops: CDR1 SGHVS, CDR2 FNYEAQ. The CDR3 sequence is 14 residues long. V gave up 7 bases and J gave up 6 bases, with 15 bases separating them. The CDR3: CASTLGGQAGELFF. CDR3 DNA: TGTGCCAGCACCCTGGGGGGGCAGGCCGGGGAGCTGTTTTTT.

V usage is TRBV9 and J usage is TRBJ2-2; D is undetermined. Germline CDR1 reads SGDLS; CDR2 reads YYNGEE. V dropped 0 bases and J dropped 7 bases, with 4 bases sitting between them. This CDR3 is built from 12 residues. The CDR3 spells CASSVGVGELFF. The CDR3 DNA reads as TGTGCCAGCAGCGTAGGCGTCGGGGAGCTGTTTTTT.

The V gene is TRBV5-6, the J gene TRBJ2-2; D unclear. V dropped 0 bases and J dropped 6 bases, with 6 bases sitting between them. The germline V gene encodes CDR1 SGHDT and CDR2 YYEEEE. This CDR3 comprises 13 residues. The DNA for the CDR3 is TGTGCCAGCAGCTTGGTTATCGCCGGGGAGCTGTTTTTT. Its translation: CASSLVIAGELFF.

The rearrangement links TRBV9 to TRBJ2-7; 9 bases agree with TRBD2. Germline V lookup: CDR1 SGDLS, CDR2 YYNGEE. This CDR3 has 14 amino acids. Germline trimming cut 0 bases from V and 6 bases from J; bases unmatched to any gene: 4. The CDR3 reads CASSVGGGAREQYF. The CDR3 DNA is TGTGCCAGCAGCGTAGGCGGGGGGGCCCGCGAGCAGTACTTC. The full variable domain, with the rest looked up from reference TRBV9 and TRBJ2-7, is DSGVTQTPKHLITATGQRVTLRCSPRSGDLSVYWYQQSLDQGLQFLIQYYNGEERAKGNILERFSAQQFPDLHSELNLSSLELGDSALYFCASSVGGGAREQYFGPGTRLTVT.

This chain connects TRBV7-8 to TRBJ2-5, with 7 bases fitting TRBD2. The V segment lost 3 bases and the J segment 1 base; nucleotides outside the gene matches: 5. CDR1 SGHVS and CDR2 FQNEAQ come from the germline V gene. CDR3 size: 15 residues. The CDR3 is CASSFPGGSQETQYF. The CDR3 DNA reads TGTGCCAGCAGCTTCCCGGGGGGATCCCAAGAGACCCAGTACTTC.

This sequence joins TRBV5-6 and TRBJ2-7; TRBD1 matches at 8 bases. The CDR3 length is 13 residues. The ends lost 2 bases at V and 7 bases at J; junction bases unmatched: 5. Germline lookup yields CDR1 SGHDT and CDR2 YYEEEE. The CDR3, as DNA: TGTGCCAGCAGCTTCACAGGGGGTGTAGAGCAGTACGTC. It specifies CASSFTGGVEQYV.

V gene TRBV13 combines with J gene TRBJ2-2; D perhaps matches TRBD2 (5 bases). Trimming stripped 4 bases from V and 6 bases from J, with 24 bases between. Germline CDR1 is PRHDT and CDR2 is FYEKMQ (reference sequence). The CDR3 sequence is 18 residues long. CDR3 amino acids: CASSSTGRPEVIPGELFF. For the CDR3, the DNA is TGTGCCAGCAGCTCCACCGGACGCCCGGAGGTTATTCCCGGGGAGCTGTTTTTT.

The chain joins TRBV7-9 to TRBJ2-1, with D hard to call. The CDR3 loop spans 11 amino acids. The germline V gene encodes CDR1 SEHNR and CDR2 FQNEAQ (reference sequence). V gave up 5 bases and J gave up 8 bases, with 7 bases separating them. The CDR3 here is CASSHEDEQFF. The CDR3 nucleotides are TGTGCCAGCAGCCATGAGGATGAGCAGTTCTTC.

The chain joins TRBV6-1 to TRBJ2-7; D may be TRBD2 (5 bases). Per the germline V gene, CDR1 is MNHNS and CDR2 is SASEGT. The germline V and J ends were trimmed by 8 bases and 5 bases, with 16 bases remaining between them. CDR3 size: 13 residues. In DNA, the CDR3 is TGTGCCAGCGGTAGAGGGCTTAGAAACGAGCAGTACGTC. It is translated as CASGRGLRNEQYV.

The chain carries TRBV5-5 and TRBJ1-2; no clear D gene. In germline, CDR1 is SGHKS, CDR2 YYEKEE (reference sequence). The CDR3 contains 13 residues. Trimming pared 0 bases from V and 4 bases from J, leaving 7 bases between. This chain's CDR3 is CASSLDLFYGYTF. CDR3 DNA sequence: TGTGCCAGCAGCTTGGACCTATTCTATGGCTACACCTTC.

J is TRBJ1-2 and V is TRBV5-1; TRBD1 agrees at 11 bases. V was pared by 6 bases and J by 7 bases, with 11 bases of the junction left unmatched. CDR3 length: 15 amino acids. Germline CDR1 reads SGHRS; CDR2 reads YFSETQ. The CDR3 loop reads CASNNPGTGGTGYTF. In DNA, the CDR3 is TGCGCCAGCAATAATCCCGGGACAGGGGGGACTGGCTACACCTTC.

The chain carries TRBV7-2 and TRBJ2-3; weak D call: TRBD1 (5 bases). The ends were cut back, 2 bases at V and 2 bases at J, with 14 bases in the middle. The CDR3 is made up of 16 amino acids. In germline, CDR1 is SGHTA, CDR2 FQGNSA. The CDR3 DNA reads TGTGCCAGCAGCTTATCCGTGGCAGGGCCCACAGATACGCAGTATTTT. It is translated as CASSLSVAGPTDTQYF.

V and J are TRBV7-6 and TRBJ2-7; perhaps TRBD1 as D (5 bases). This CDR3 is built from 15 residues. Germline loops: CDR1 SGHVS, CDR2 FNYEAQ. Deletions cut 6 bases from V and 2 bases from J, with 17 bases between. CDR3 sequence reads: CASSQGLGGTYEQYF. In DNA, the CDR3 is TGTGCCAGCAGTCAGGGTCTGGGCGGTACCTACGAGCAGTACTTC.

V usage is TRBV19 and J usage is TRBJ1-2, with D hard to call. CDR1 and CDR2 (germline): LNHDA, SQIVND (reference sequence). The length of the CDR3 is 16 residues. The V gene lost 1 base and the J gene lost 3 bases, with 15 bases spanning the gap. For the CDR3, the DNA is TGTGCCAGTAGTATAGTTCCGGCCCGGGGATACTATGGCTACACCTTC. It codes for CASSIVPARGYYGYTF. Together with reference TRBV19 and TRBJ1-2, the CDR3 gives the full variable domain: DGGITQSPKYLFRKEGQNVTLSCEQNLNHDAMYWYRQDPGQGLRLIYYSQIVNDFQKGDIAEGYSVSREKKESFPLTVTSAQKNPTAFYLCASSIVPARGYYGYTFGSGTRLTVV.

The rearrangement uses TRBV7-9 and TRBJ1-2, with 9 positions matching TRBD1. J gave up 6 bases and V 4 bases, and 6 bases lay outside the gene matches. From germline, CDR1 is SEHNR and CDR2 FQNEAQ (reference sequence). This CDR3 comprises 14 residues. This CDR3 is CASSSGDRENGYTF. The CDR3 DNA is TGTGCCAGCAGCTCCGGGGACAGGGAGAATGGCTACACCTTC.

The V gene is TRBV7-2, the J gene TRBJ1-5; TRBD1 matches 8 bases. V shed 1 base, J shed 1 base, and the junction held 3 bases outside the gene matches. Germline CDR1 and CDR2: SGHTA and FQGNSA. This CDR3 has 16 amino acids. The CDR3 sequence: CASSLEGQVSNQPQHF. The CDR3 DNA is TGTGCCAGCAGCTTAGAGGGACAGGTGAGCAATCAGCCCCAGCATTTT.

This sequence joins TRBV12-3 or TRBV12-4 and TRBJ2-1; 9 positions match TRBD1. V trimming: 6 bases; J trimming: 9 bases; junction bases outside the gene matches: 6. The CDR3 covers 13 residues. The CDR3 spells CASSLGQGGEQFF. In nucleotides, the CDR3 is TGTGCCAGCAGCCTGGGACAGGGCGGTGAGCAGTTCTTC.